Listed below are T cell receptor beta chains from one sample, sequenced in a study. MiXCR, run by TCRdb on the 5' RACE reads, gives a single entry per CDR3 protein. The sample records about 6,000 distinct CDR3 sequences, over 50% being singletons. Sequenced: naive CD4+ T cells sorted from blood. These receptors were obtained from a female donor with breast cancer. Each CDR3 is given with its conserved first and last residue. The order of the fields is CDR3 protein, V gene, D gene, J gene, clone size. D genes are given only for firm matches. Size is stated for part of the rows, as once, few or many counts, or as a class when the clone is expanded.

CDR3: CASSLGGRASDEQFF
V: TRBV12-3/TRBV12-4
D: TRBD2
J: TRBJ2-1
size: NA

CDR3: CSAMNLGELFF
V: TRBV20-1
D: NA
J: TRBJ2-2
size: NA

CDR3: CASSDRNRDTQYF
V: TRBV19
D: NA
J: TRBJ2-3
size: few

CDR3: CASSFLLGGTEQFF
V: TRBV27
D: NA
J: TRBJ2-1
size: once

CDR3: CSAQALAPSTDTQYF
V: TRBV20-1
D: NA
J: TRBJ2-3
size: NA

CDR3: CAISQDRENTEAFF
V: TRBV10-3
D: NA
J: TRBJ1-1
size: once

CDR3: CASSPGHETGNEQFF
V: TRBV5-1
D: NA
J: TRBJ2-1
size: few

CDR3: CASSLLSLGTGELFF
V: TRBV12-3/TRBV12-4
D: NA
J: TRBJ2-2
size: few

CDR3: CASSTSGRSVEQFF
V: TRBV18
D: TRBD2
J: TRBJ2-1
size: NA

CDR3: CASVLPGSYEQYF
V: TRBV25-1
D: NA
J: TRBJ2-7
size: NA

CDR3: CASQGRTYATHF
V: TRBV19
D: NA
J: TRBJ2-7
size: NA

CDR3: CASSRRGAGTDTQYF
V: TRBV7-9
D: NA
J: TRBJ2-3
size: NA

CDR3: CASSDGTGGNEQFF
V: TRBV6-4
D: TRBD1
J: TRBJ2-1
size: NA

CDR3: CASSQVRHTGELFF
V: TRBV4-3
D: NA
J: TRBJ2-2
size: few

CDR3: CASSQGGSPYNEQFF
V: TRBV3-1
D: NA
J: TRBJ2-1
size: NA

CDR3: CASSQDTVSTVYEQYF
V: TRBV3-1
D: NA
J: TRBJ2-7
size: few

CDR3: CATSRDTTQSNQPQHF
V: TRBV15
D: NA
J: TRBJ1-5
size: few

CDR3: CSASVSPLGHNYGYTF
V: TRBV20-1
D: NA
J: TRBJ1-2
size: NA

CDR3: CASSLDRGLRETQYF
V: TRBV11-2
D: NA
J: TRBJ2-5
size: NA

CDR3: CASSLQAVTDTQYF
V: TRBV7-2
D: NA
J: TRBJ2-3
size: NA

CDR3: CASSSTSGRGETQYF
V: TRBV7-8
D: TRBD2
J: TRBJ2-5
size: NA

CDR3: CSARGGIITEAFF
V: TRBV20-1
D: NA
J: TRBJ1-1
size: NA

CDR3: CASSLVSNQPQHF
V: TRBV6-6
D: NA
J: TRBJ1-5
size: NA

CDR3: CAWKRTGGYEQYF
V: TRBV30
D: TRBD1
J: TRBJ2-7
size: NA

CDR3: CSVRNTEAFF
V: TRBV29-1
D: NA
J: TRBJ1-1
size: NA

CDR3: CASSLGLEAFF
V: TRBV12-3/TRBV12-4
D: NA
J: TRBJ1-1
size: NA

CDR3: CASSLGSPGTYEQYF
V: TRBV7-2
D: NA
J: TRBJ2-7
size: NA

CDR3: CASNITLAGGWPDTQYF
V: TRBV5-4
D: TRBD2
J: TRBJ2-3
size: NA

CDR3: CAIRSTQGGTDTQYF
V: TRBV10-3
D: NA
J: TRBJ2-3
size: NA

CDR3: CASSSLAGAVHGQYF
V: TRBV28
D: TRBD2
J: TRBJ2-7
size: NA

CDR3: CSVETTADGYTF
V: TRBV29-1
D: NA
J: TRBJ1-2
size: few

CDR3: CASSLRTRTGTGELFF
V: TRBV7-3
D: TRBD1
J: TRBJ2-2
size: few

CDR3: CASSVQDNEQFF
V: TRBV12-3/TRBV12-4
D: NA
J: TRBJ2-1
size: NA

CDR3: CSTWVGQGVTEAFF
V: TRBV29-1
D: TRBD1
J: TRBJ1-1
size: NA

CDR3: CASSSQGGPGGEKLFF
V: TRBV5-1
D: NA
J: TRBJ1-4
size: NA

CDR3: CSVETPGQPQHF
V: TRBV29-1
D: NA
J: TRBJ1-5
size: NA

CDR3: CSASLGADLYEQCF
V: TRBV20-1
D: NA
J: TRBJ2-7
size: NA

CDR3: CAISTGDGYEQYF
V: TRBV10-3
D: TRBD1
J: TRBJ2-7
size: NA

CDR3: CASSMRTSGSGEQYF
V: TRBV2
D: TRBD2
J: TRBJ2-7
size: NA

CDR3: CSVSTGAYEQYF
V: TRBV29-1
D: TRBD1
J: TRBJ2-7
size: few

CDR3: CASSYRTRTSGRLMRETQYF
V: TRBV6-5
D: TRBD2
J: TRBJ2-5
size: NA

CDR3: CSARGRAWYNEQFF
V: TRBV20-1
D: NA
J: TRBJ2-1
size: NA

CDR3: CAWSGLDTQYF
V: TRBV30
D: NA
J: TRBJ2-3
size: NA

CDR3: CASSERPGLANNNEQFF
V: TRBV9
D: TRBD2
J: TRBJ2-1
size: NA

CDR3: CASSLMQSGPNYEQYF
V: TRBV11-2
D: NA
J: TRBJ2-7
size: NA

CDR3: CASQWGELYGYNEQFF
V: TRBV2
D: NA
J: TRBJ2-1
size: NA

CDR3: CASSDRGGQPQHF
V: TRBV7-2
D: TRBD1
J: TRBJ1-5
size: NA

CDR3: CASGSGYQETQYF
V: TRBV30
D: NA
J: TRBJ2-5
size: NA

CDR3: CASSFRDRGLNEQFF
V: TRBV12-3/TRBV12-4
D: TRBD1
J: TRBJ2-1
size: NA

CDR3: CASSFRVAGAGNTIYF
V: TRBV5-5
D: NA
J: TRBJ1-3
size: NA

CDR3: CASSKIGGVDTEAFF
V: TRBV12-3/TRBV12-4
D: NA
J: TRBJ1-1
size: NA

CDR3: CASSLGAINTEAFF
V: TRBV12-3/TRBV12-4
D: NA
J: TRBJ1-1
size: few

CDR3: CSARYRDNSPLHF
V: TRBV20-1
D: NA
J: TRBJ1-6
size: once

CDR3: CASSLTVGGELFF
V: TRBV5-1
D: NA
J: TRBJ2-2
size: once

CDR3: CASSQEPGGLGFF
V: TRBV4-1
D: NA
J: TRBJ1-1
size: NA